Sequencing of this T cell receptor beta chain was carried out in a study of OX40 agonist ivuxolimab in advanced cancers. With regard to the full study: The costimulatory receptor OX40 (CD134) was targeted by ivuxolimab, a fully human IgG2 agonistic monoclonal antibody. Intravenous ivuxolimab was administered to patients every 2 weeks at six dose levels: 0.01, 0.1, 0.3, 1.5, 3 and 10 mg/kg. Of the approximately 54 patients in dose escalation, around 19 had hepatocellular carcinoma, approximately 15 had melanoma, 9 had renal cell carcinoma and 9 had head and neck cancer. A male proportion of under 85% and a mean age of about 60 years, ranging from roughly 23 to 90, were recorded for the dose-escalation cohort. Prior anti-PD-1, anti-PD-L1 or anti-CTLA-4 therapy was permitted, and 30% to 50% of dose-escalation patients had received checkpoint inhibitors. Partial responses occurred in three dose-escalation patients: two with cutaneous melanoma and one with hepatocellular carcinoma. Peripheral TCRbeta sequencing was intended to test whether TCR sequence diversity was altered and clonal T-cell expansion was caused by ivuxolimab. The monotherapy dose-escalation portion (N = 52 patients) of the phase I ivuxolimab trial is reported in the paper.

The V and J ends are trimmed by 1 base and 1 base, leaving 7 bases between them. CDR1 and CDR2 are drawn from the germline V gene: MNHNS, SASEGT. The CDR3 goes from the cysteine to the phenylalanine over 14 residues. Only CDR3 DNA remains: 42 bases, in frame from the first base. Patients with a history of autoimmune disease or receiving systemic immunosuppression were excluded from the trial. In every dose cohort, peripheral blood was drawn for TCR sequencing at baseline, cycle 4 day 1, and cycle 7 day 1. The samples were taken from a phase I, first-in-human, multicenter, open-label dose-escalation trial of ivuxolimab. Adults with locally advanced or metastatic melanoma, renal cell, hepatocellular, or head and neck squamous cell carcinoma were enrolled in the trial. CD4+ and CD8+ T cells were sorted separately from peripheral blood before TCR sequencing. Genomic DNA was extracted from sorted cells for sequencing of the TCRbeta CDR3 region. TCRbeta CDR3 regions were sequenced using the immunoSEQ Assay. The immuneACCESS repertoire file appears here via TCRdb, limited to in-frame rearrangements. These files lack a portion of the clones; in checked studies, under half of the deficit traces to unresolved V genes, and the cause of the others is not known. This sample is represented by about 100,000 clones; 75% to 95% of them were singletons. The ten largest make up more than 0.25% of the sample.

This clone was observed a single time. Its target antigen remains unknown. The input lacks base qualities; no much larger clone sits a single base away. The study at large found these results: Low levels of normalized T-cell clonal expansion were also seen in some patients who did not respond. In the 0.1-3.0 mg/kg groups, partial responders were among the patients with the lowest normalized peripheral clonal expansion, particularly in CD8+ T cells. At doses of 0.1 to 3.0 mg/kg, clonal expansion of both CD4+ and CD8+ T cells in blood was seen between baseline and week 6. After ivuxolimab, CD8+ T cells had more expanded clones than CD4+ T cells on average. Antigen specificity was not determined for the clonally expanded peripheral T cells.

The V gene is TRBV6-1 and the J gene is TRBJ1-1; the D gene is unclear. This sample comprised CD4+ or CD8+ T cells sorted from blood, obtained in a trial of the OX40 agonist ivuxolimab. This receptor was identified in an adult with an advanced solid tumor such as melanoma, head and neck, liver or kidney cancer. CDR3 region: CASSEVGGNTEAFF. The nucleotide sequence is TGTGCCAGCAGTGAAGTTGGAGGGAACACTGAAGCTTTCTTT.